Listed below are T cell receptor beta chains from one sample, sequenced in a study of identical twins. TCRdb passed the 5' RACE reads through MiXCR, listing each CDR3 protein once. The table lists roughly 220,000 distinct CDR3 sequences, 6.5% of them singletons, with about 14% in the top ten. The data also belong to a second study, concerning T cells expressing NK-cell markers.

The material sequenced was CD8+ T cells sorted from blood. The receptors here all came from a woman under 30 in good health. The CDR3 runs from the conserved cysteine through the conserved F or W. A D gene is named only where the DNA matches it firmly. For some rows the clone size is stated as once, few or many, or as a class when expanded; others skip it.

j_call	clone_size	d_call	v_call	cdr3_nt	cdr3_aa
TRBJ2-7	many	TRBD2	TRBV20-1	TGCAGCGCACGGGGGGGGAGCTCCTACGAGCAGTACTTC	CSARGGSSYEQYF
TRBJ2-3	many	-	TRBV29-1	TGCAGCGTTGTCGGGGGGCGTGGGGCAGATACGCAGTATTTT	CSVVGGRGADTQYF
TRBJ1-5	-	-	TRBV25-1	TGTGCCAGCAGTGGCCTCCGGGGGAATAGCAATCAGCCCCAGCATTTT	CASSGLRGNSNQPQHF
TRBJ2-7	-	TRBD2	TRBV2	TGTGCCAGCGGGGGGACTAGCGGGACGTCCTACGAGCAGTACTTC	CASGGTSGTSYEQYF
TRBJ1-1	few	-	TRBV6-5	TGTGCCAGCAGTTTCCACACTGAAGCTTTCTTT	CASSFHTEAFF
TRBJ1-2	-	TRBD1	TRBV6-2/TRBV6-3	TGTGCCAGCAGCGACAGGGGAGCTAACTATGGCTACACCTTC	CASSDRGANYGYTF
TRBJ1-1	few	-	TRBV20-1	TGCAGTGCTAGAGTTAAGGGAAATGGAAACACTGAAGCTTTCTTT	CSARVKGNGNTEAFF
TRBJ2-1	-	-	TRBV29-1	TGCAGCGTTGAAGTCTCGCCCCAGTTCTTC	CSVEVSPQFF
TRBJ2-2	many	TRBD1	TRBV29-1	TGCAGCGTATTGCGACAGGGGGGGACCGGGGAGCTGTTTTTT	CSVLRQGGTGELFF
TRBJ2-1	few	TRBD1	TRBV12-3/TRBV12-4	TGTGCCAGCAGTTGGGACAGCAGCTCCTACAATGAGCAGTTCTTC	CASSWDSSSYNEQFF
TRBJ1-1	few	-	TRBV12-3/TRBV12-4	TGTGCCAGCAGTCAAACAGTTGACGCTGAAGCTTTCTTT	CASSQTVDAEAFF
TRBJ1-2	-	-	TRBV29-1	TGCAGCGCCCCGGAGGGATCACGCACCCTTGGCTACACCTTC	CSAPEGSRTLGYTF
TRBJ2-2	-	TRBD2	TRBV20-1	TGCAGTGCTAGATTACTAGCGGGGGCAACCGGGGAGCTGTTTTTT	CSARLLAGATGELFF
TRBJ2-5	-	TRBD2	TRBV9	TGTGCCAGCAGTGCAGCGGGGGCCCTTCAAGAGACCCAGTACTTC	CASSAAGALQETQYF
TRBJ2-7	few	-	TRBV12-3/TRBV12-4	TGTGCCAGCTGGATAGCGAAGAGCTCCTACGAGCAGTACTTC	CASWIAKSSYEQYF
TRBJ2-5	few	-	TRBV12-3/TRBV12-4	TGTGCCAGCAGTCCTCCGGGGTGGGGTACGGAAGAGACCCAGTACTTC	CASSPPGWGTEETQYF
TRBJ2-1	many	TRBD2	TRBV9	TGTGCCAGCAGCGACCCCTCTAGCGGGAGGCCTTTTTATGAGCAGTTCTTC	CASSDPSSGRPFYEQFF
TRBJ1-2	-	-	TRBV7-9	TGTGCCAGCAGCTTAGCGCGACCGACTCTAGGGGGCTACACCTTC	CASSLARPTLGGYTF
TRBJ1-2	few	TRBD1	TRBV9	TGTGCCAGCAGCAACTCCGGGACAGGGGATGGCTACACCTTC	CASSNSGTGDGYTF
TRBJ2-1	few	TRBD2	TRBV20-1	TGCAGTGCGTATCTAGCGGGGGGATTCAATGAGCAGTTCTTC	CSAYLAGGFNEQFF
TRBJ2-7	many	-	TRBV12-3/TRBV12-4	TGTGCCAGCAGTGGAGATTTAGAGGGTAGGGGTTTCTACGAGCAGTACTTC	CASSGDLEGRGFYEQYF
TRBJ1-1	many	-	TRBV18	TGTGCCAGCTCACCACCGACAGACACTGAAGCTTTCTTT	CASSPPTDTEAFF
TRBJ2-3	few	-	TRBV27	TGTGCCAGCAGTCCCTTGATGGCCGACGGGGGCACAGATACGCAGTATTTT	CASSPLMADGGTDTQYF
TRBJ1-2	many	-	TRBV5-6	TGTGCCAGCAGCTTGGGACAGTTCAGCTATGGCTACACCTTC	CASSLGQFSYGYTF
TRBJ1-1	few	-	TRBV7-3	TGTGCCAGCGGCTACGGGGGGAACACTGAAGCTTTCTTT	CASGYGGNTEAFF
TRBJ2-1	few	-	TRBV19	TGTGCCAGTAGTATGATCGCCGGCCCCTACAATGAGCAGTTCTTC	CASSMIAGPYNEQFF
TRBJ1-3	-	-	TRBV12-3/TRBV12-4	TGTGCCAGCACCCTGATACCTGGAAACACCATATATTTT	CASTLIPGNTIYF